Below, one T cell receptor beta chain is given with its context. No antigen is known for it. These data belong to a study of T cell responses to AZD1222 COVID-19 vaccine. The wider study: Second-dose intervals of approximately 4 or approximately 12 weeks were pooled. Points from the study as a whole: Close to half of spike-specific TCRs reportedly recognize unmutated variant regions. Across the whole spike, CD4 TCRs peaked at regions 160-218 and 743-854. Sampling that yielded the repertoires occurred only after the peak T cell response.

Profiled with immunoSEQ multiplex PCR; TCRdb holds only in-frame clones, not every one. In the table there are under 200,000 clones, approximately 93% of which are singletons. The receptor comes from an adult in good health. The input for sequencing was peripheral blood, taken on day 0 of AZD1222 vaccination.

Here the CDR3 reads CASSSGGIPYNSPLHF. DNA of the CDR3: TGTGCCAGCAGTTCCGGGGGGATTCCCTATAATTCACCCCTCCACTTT. The chain couples TRBV6-5 to TRBJ1-6, with D maybe TRBD1 (5 bases). V lost 4 bases and J lost 2, with 12 bases in between. The CDR3 contains 16 residues. Germline V CDR1 and CDR2: MNHEY, SVGAGI.